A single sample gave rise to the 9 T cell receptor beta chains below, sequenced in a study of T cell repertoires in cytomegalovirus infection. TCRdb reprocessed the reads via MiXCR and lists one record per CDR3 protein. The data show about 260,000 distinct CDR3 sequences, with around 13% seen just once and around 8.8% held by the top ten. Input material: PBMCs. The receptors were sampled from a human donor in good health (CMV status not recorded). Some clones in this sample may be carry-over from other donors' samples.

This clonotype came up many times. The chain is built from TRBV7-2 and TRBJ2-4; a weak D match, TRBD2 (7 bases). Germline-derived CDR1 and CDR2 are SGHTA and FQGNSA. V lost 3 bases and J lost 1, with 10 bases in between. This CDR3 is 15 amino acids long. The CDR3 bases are TGTGCCAGCAGCTTCGGGGGGCTGGCCAAAAACATTCAGTACTTC. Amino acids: CASSFGGLAKNIQYF.

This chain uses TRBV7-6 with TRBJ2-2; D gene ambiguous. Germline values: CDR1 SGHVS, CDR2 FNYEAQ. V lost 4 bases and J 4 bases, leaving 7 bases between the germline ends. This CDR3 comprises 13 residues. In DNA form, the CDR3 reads TGTGCCAGCAGCTCCGAAAGCACCGGGGAGCTGTTTTTT. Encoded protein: CASSSESTGELFF.

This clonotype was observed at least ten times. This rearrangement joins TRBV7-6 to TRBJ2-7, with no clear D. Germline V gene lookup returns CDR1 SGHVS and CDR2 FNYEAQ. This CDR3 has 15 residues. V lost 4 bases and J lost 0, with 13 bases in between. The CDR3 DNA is TGTGCCAGCAGCTCGGCTAATTTTGGCTCCTACGAGCAGTACTTC. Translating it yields CASSSANFGSYEQYF.

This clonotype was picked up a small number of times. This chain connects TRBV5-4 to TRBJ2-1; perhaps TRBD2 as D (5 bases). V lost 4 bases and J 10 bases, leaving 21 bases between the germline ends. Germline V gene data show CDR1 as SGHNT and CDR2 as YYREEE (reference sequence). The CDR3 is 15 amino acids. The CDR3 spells CASSGKDVFSGEQFF. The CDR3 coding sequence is TGTGCCAGCAGCGGAAAGGACGTGTTTTCGGGGGAGCAGTTCTTC.

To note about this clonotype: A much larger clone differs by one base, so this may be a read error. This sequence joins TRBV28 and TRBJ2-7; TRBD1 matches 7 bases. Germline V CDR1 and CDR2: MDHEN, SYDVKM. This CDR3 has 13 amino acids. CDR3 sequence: CASSPRGRSEQCF. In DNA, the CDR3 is TGTGCCAGCAGTCCAAGGGGGCGTTCCGAGCAGTGCTTC.

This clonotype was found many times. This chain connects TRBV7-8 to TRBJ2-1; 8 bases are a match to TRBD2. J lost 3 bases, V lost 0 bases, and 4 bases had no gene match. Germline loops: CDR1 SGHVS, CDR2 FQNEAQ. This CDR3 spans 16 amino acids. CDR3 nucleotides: TGTGCCAGCAGCTTAGCGAAACTAGCGGACTACAATGAGCAGTTCTTC. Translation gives CASSLAKLADYNEQFF.

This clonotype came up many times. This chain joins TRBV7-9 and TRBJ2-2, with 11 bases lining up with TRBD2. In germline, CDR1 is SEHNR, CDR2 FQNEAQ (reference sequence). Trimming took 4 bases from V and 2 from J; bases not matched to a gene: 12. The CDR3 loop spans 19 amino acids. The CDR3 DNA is TGTGCCAGCAGCTCCTTACTAGCGGGAGACCCGGGAAACACCGGGGAGCTGTTTTTT. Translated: CASSSLLAGDPGNTGELFF.

The CDR3: CASSGLAGFGTDTQYF. The CDR3 coding sequence is TGTGCCAGCAGCGGACTAGCGGGGTTCGGCACAGATACGCAGTATTTT. The chain is built from TRBV28 and TRBJ2-3; the match to TRBD2 covers 12 bases. The ends lost 6 bases at V and 1 base at J; junction bases unmatched: 5. This CDR3 has 16 amino acids. Looked up from germline, CDR1 is MDHEN and CDR2 is SYDVKM.

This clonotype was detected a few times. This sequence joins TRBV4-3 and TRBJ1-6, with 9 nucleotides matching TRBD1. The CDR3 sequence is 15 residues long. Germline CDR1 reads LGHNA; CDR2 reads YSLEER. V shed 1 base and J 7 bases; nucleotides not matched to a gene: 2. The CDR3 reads CASSQGTGANSPLHF. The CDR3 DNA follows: TGCGCCAGCAGCCAAGGGACAGGGGCAAATTCACCCCTCCACTTT.